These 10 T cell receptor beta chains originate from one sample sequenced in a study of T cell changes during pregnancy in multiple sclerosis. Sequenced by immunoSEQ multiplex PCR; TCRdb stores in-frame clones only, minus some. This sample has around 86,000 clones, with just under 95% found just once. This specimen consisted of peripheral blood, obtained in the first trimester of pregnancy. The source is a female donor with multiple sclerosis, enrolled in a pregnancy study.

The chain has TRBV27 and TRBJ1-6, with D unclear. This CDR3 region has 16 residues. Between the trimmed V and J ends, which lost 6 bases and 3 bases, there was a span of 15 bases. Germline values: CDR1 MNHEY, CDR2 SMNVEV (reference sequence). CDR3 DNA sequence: TGTGCCAGCAGACTTCTAAAGAACGTCTATAATTCACCCCTCCACTTT. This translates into CASRLLKNVYNSPLHF.

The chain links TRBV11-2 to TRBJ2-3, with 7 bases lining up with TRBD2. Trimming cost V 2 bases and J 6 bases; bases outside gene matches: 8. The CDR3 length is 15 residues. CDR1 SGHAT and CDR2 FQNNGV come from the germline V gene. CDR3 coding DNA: TGTGCCAGCAGCTTACGAACGGGAGGTCGTGATACGCAGTATTTT. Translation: CASSLRTGGRDTQYF.

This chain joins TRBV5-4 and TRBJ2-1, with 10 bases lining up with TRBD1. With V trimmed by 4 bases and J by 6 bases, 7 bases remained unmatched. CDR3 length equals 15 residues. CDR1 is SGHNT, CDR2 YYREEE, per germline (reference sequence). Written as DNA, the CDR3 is TGTGCCAGCAGCCTGGGACAGGGGAGAGGCAATGAGCAGTTCTTC. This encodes CASSLGQGRGNEQFF.

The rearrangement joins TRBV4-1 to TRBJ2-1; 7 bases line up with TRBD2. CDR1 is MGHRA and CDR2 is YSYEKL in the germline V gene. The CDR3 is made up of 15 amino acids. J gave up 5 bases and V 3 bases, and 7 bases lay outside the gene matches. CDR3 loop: CASSHRSGRDNEQFF. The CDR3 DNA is TGCGCCAGCAGCCACCGATCAGGGAGGGACAATGAGCAGTTCTTC.

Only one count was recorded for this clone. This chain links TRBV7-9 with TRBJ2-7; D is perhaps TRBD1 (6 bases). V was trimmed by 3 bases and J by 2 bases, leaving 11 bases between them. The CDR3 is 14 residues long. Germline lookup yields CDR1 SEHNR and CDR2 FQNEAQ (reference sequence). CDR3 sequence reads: CASSFSGTTYEQYF. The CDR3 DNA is TGTGCCAGCAGCTTTTCGGGGACAACCTACGAGCAGTACTTC.

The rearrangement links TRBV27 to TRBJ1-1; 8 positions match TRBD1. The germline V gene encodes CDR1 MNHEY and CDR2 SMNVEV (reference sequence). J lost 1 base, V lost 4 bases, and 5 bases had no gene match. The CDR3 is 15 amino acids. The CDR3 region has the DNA TGTGCCAGCAGTTCCAGGACAGGGCGGAACACTGAAGCTTTCTTT. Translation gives CASSSRTGRNTEAFF.

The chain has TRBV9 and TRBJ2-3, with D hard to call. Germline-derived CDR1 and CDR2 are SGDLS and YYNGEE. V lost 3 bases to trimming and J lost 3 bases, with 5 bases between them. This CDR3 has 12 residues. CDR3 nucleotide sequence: TGTGCCAGCAGCGACAGTACAGATACGCAGTATTTT. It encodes CASSDSTDTQYF.

This chain's CDR3 is CASSLASDRGGGNEQFF. The DNA for the CDR3 is TGTGCCAGCAGCTTGGCTTCCGACCGGGGGGGAGGCAATGAGCAGTTCTTC. The chain employs TRBV5-4 and TRBJ2-1, with TRBD2 matching over 8 bases. The CDR3 has 17 amino acids. From germline, CDR1 is SGHNT and CDR2 YYREEE (reference sequence). V gave up 0 bases and J gave up 6 bases; unmatched junction bases: 11.

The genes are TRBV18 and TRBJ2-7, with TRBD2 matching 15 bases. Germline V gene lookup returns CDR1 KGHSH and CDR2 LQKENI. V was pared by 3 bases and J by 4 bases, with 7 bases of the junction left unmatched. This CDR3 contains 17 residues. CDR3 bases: TGTGCCAGCTCACCCGGACTAGCGGGGGGGCGGGGTTACGAGCAGTACTTC. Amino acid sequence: CASSPGLAGGRGYEQYF.

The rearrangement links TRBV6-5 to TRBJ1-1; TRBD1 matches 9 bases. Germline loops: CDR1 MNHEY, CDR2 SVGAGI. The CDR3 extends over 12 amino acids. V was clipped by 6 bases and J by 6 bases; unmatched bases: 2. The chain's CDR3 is CASRRTGAEAFF. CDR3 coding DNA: TGTGCCAGCAGACGGACAGGGGCTGAAGCTTTCTTT.